This TCR beta chain emerged from a study of blood T cell repertoires in COVID-19. Across the whole study: Italy, Spain and the United States were the sources of the convalescent and acute COVID-19 samples. The cDNA or gDNA used as material had been derived from T cells, B-cell-depleted T cells, or PBMCs.

CDR3 size: 14 residues. The germline CDR1 and CDR2 sequences are SGDLS and YYNGEE. With 0 bases removed from V and 7 bases from J, the gap between germline ends came to 14 bases. Sequenced by immunoSEQ multiplex PCR; TCRdb stores in-frame clones only, minus some. The table has about 160,000 clones, approximately 83% seen once; the top ten hold 8% to 9.5%. The clonotype originates from an elderly woman with active or convalescent COVID-19. The sample consisted of peripheral blood. The chain carries TRBV9 and TRBJ2-7; weak D call: TRBD1 (5 bases). CDR3 coding DNA: TGTGCCAGCAGCGTAGGGGGCAGTTCGCGGGAGCAGTACTTC. It yields the protein CASSVGGSSREQYF.